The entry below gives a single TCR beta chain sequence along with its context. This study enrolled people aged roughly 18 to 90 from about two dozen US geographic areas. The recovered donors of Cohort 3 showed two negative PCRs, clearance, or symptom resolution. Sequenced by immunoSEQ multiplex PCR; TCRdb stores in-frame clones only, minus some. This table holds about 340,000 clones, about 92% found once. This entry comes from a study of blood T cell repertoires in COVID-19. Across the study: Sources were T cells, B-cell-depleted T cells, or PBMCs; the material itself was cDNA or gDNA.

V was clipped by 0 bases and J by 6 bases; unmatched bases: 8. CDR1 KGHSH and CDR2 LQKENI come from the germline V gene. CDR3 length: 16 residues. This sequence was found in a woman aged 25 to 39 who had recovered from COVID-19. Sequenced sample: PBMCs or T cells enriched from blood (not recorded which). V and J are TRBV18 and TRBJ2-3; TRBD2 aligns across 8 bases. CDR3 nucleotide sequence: TGTGCCAGCTCACCACCTAAAAGCGGGAGCAGGGATACGCAGTATTTT. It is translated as CASSPPKSGSRDTQYF. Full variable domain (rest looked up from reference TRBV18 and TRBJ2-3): NAGVMQNPRHLVRRRGQEARLRCSPMKGHSHVYWYRQLPEEGLKFMVYLQKENIIDESGMPKERFSAEFPKEGPSILRIQQVVRGDSAAYFCASSPPKSGSRDTQYFGPGTRLTVL.